This entry is about one T cell receptor (beta chain). Its specificity is unknown. This entry comes from a study of OX40 agonist ivuxolimab in advanced cancers. Findings of the study overall: Some patients without response likewise showed low normalized clonal expansion. The specificity for antigen of the expanded peripheral T cells was not determined. Clonal expansion by week 6 occurred in CD4+ and CD8+ blood T cells (at 0.1 to 3.0 mg/kg).

The assay was immunoSEQ multiplex PCR, and TCRdb's table has in-frame clones only and misses some. The sample has tens of thousands of clones, roughly 84% seen once; the top ten hold less than 0.85%. Any history of autoimmune disease or systemic immunosuppression disqualified patients. The source is an adult with an advanced solid tumor such as melanoma, head and neck, liver or kidney cancer. Sequenced here: CD4+ or CD8+ T cells sorted from blood, sampled in a trial of the OX40 agonist ivuxolimab.

CDR3 DNA: TGTGCCAGCAGTTTTCCTGCTCGGGTAGCGGGGGGTTCAAGGGAGCAGTTCTTC. This translates into CASSFPARVAGGSREQFF. This chain connects TRBV27 to TRBJ2-1; TRBD2 agrees at 10 bases. This CDR3 region has 18 residues. J lost 10 bases, V lost 3 bases, and 18 bases had no gene match. Germline lookup yields CDR1 MNHEY and CDR2 SMNVEV (reference sequence).